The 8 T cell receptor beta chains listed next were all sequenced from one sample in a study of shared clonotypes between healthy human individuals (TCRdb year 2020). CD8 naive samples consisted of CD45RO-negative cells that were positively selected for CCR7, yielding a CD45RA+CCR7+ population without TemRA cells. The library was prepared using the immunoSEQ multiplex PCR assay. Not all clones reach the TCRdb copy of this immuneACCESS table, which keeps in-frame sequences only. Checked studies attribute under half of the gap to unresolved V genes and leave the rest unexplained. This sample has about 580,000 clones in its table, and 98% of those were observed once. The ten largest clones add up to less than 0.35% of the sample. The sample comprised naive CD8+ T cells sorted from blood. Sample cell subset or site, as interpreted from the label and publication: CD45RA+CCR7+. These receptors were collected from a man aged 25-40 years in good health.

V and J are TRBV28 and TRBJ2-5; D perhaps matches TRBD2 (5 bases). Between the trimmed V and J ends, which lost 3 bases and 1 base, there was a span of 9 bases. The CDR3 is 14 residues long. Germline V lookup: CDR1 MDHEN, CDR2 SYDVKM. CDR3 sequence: CASSFLRVQETQYF. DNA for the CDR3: TGTGCCAGCAGTTTTCTGAGGGTCCAAGAGACCCAGTACTTC.

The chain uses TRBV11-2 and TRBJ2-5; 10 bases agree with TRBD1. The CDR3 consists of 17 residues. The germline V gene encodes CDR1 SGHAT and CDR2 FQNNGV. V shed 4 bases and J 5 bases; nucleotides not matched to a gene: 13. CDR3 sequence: CASSSTGVTGGWETQYF. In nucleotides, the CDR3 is TGTGCCAGCAGCTCGACGGGGGTGACAGGGGGCTGGGAGACCCAGTACTTC.

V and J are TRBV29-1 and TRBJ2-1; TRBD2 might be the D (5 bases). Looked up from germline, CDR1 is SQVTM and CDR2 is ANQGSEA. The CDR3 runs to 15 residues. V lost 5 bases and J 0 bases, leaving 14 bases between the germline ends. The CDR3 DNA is TGCAGCGTTAGCGGAGGTGGGAGCTCCTACAATGAGCAGTTCTTC. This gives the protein CSVSGGGSSYNEQFF.

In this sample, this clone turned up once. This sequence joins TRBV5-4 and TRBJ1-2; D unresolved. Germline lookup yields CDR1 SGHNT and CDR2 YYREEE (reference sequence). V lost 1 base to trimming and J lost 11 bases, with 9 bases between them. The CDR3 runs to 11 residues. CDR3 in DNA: TGTGCCAGCAGCTTGTATTCGGATTACACCTTC. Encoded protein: CASSLYSDYTF.

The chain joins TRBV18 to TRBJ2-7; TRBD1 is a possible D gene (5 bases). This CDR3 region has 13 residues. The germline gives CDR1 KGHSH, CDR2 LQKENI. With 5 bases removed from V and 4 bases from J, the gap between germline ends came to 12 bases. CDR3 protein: CASSSGLWYEQYF. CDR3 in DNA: TGTGCCAGCTCATCAGGGTTATGGTACGAGCAGTACTTC.

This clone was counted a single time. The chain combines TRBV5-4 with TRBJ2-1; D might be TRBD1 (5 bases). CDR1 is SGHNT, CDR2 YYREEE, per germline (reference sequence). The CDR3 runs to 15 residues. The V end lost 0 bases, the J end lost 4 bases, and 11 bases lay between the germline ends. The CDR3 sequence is CASSLVGLGYNEQFF. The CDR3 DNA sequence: TGTGCCAGCAGCTTGGTGGGGCTAGGTTACAATGAGCAGTTCTTC.

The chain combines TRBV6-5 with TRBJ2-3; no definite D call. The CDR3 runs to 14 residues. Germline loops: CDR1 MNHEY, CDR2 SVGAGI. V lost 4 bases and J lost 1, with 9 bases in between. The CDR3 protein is CASSLLGGTDTQYF. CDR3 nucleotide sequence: TGTGCCAGCAGTTTACTTGGGGGCACAGATACGCAGTATTTT.

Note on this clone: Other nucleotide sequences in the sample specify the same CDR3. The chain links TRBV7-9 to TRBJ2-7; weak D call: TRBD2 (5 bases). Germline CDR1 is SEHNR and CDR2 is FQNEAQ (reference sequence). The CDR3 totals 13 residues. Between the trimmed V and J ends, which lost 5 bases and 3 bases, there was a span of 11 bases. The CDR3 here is CASSPPGVYEQYF. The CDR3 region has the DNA TGTGCCAGCAGCCCTCCCGGGGTCTACGAGCAGTACTTC.